This T cell receptor beta chain was captured in a study of T cells in localized non-small cell lung cancer (dated by TCRdb to between 2020 and 2021). A note on the overall study: The study examined T cell repertoires in a few hundred patients with early-stage NSCLC and compared tumors with uninvolved tumor-adjacent lungs. The cohort comprised 236 treatment-naïve NSCLC patients with resected, localized lung tumors. A mean age of roughly 66 years was recorded for the NSCLC patients, of whom around 140 were male and 90 to 110 were female. What the authors observed across the whole study: Because the study design was exploratory, TCR variables were selected using unadjusted p-values without false-discovery rate correction. Of the top 100 tumor clones, a median of around 57 were detected in paired uninvolved adjacent lung; around 30 were also among that lung's top 100. Because multi-region tumor sequencing was not done, intratumor heterogeneity could not be ruled out. Longer overall survival was associated with higher blood T cell density, whereas shorter survival was associated with higher adjacent-lung clonality. Uninvolved tumor-adjacent lung showed the highest T cell clonality, higher than tumor, which suggests more focused antigenic responses in the adjacent lung.

CDR1 and CDR2, per the germline V gene, are MNHNS and SASEGT. V is shortened by 6 bases, J by 4 bases, and the region joining them spans 13 bases. Including the terminal cysteine and phenylalanine, the CDR3 comprises 14 residues. The entry retains the CDR3 DNA only, 42 bases that are in frame from base 1. The immunoSEQ Assay was used to sequence TCR beta CDR3 regions from DNA. The paper's processing steps were these. T cell density was computed as TCR beta template counts normalized to usable DNA estimated by amplifying housekeeping genes. Richness was estimated with the preseqR package, extrapolating to 400,000 templates for PBMC samples and 120,000 templates for tissue samples. Clonality was calculated as one minus Pielou's evenness. Tissue-enriched TCRs were identified by differential abundance testing using productive amino-acid clonotypes, minimum total count 5 and alpha 0.1. The Jaccard Index and the Morisita Overlap Index were used to quantify repertoire overlap between compartments. GLIPH clustered TCR beta CDR3s with public tetramer-defined viral CDR3s; viral motifs required at least three viral sequences plus V-gene enrichment. TCRdb obtained this table from immuneACCESS and retained in-frame rearrangements with V and J assigned. These tables miss some clones; where compared with another copy, unresolved V genes account for less than half of the shortfall, and the remainder is unexplained. V and J calls plus clone size are reproduced from that table; the DNA served to infer D and trimming. The sample contains 30,000 or so clones, approximately 90% of them found a single time. The ten largest clones capture about 28% of the sample.

This clone was found a few times. The antigen it recognizes is unknown. No much larger clone exists at a distance of one base, and base qualities are not known. At diagnosis, tumor, uninvolved tumor-adjacent lung and peripheral blood were collected and then preserved as a mix of FFPE and fresh-frozen material. For TCR repertoire profiling, the blood samples were analyzed as peripheral blood mononuclear cells. The specimen comprised peripheral blood, sampled before any cancer treatment. The V gene is TRBV6-1 and the J gene is TRBJ1-5, with TRBD1 as a weak D call on 6 bases. This receptor was identified in a female donor over 55 with stage I lung adenocarcinoma. In nucleotides, the sequence is TGTGCCAGCAGATTAGGACAGTATAATCAGCCCCAGCATTTT. Its translation is CASRLGQYNQPQHF.